The 4 T cell receptor beta chains below were found in one sample sequenced in a study of lymphopenia after photon versus proton radiotherapy. Method: immunoSEQ multiplex PCR; TCRdb's copy keeps in-frame clones and lacks some. Among more than 15,000 clones listed, about nine tenths were seen once. Sample: peripheral blood, taken from a patient treated with proton-based radiotherapy. Receptors originate from a man aged 65-85 years with pancreatic cancer.

With respect to this clone: The same CDR3 is also encoded by other DNA sequences in this sample. The rearrangement links TRBV30 to TRBJ1-1, with TRBD1 as a possible D gene (5 bases). Between the trimmed V and J ends, which lost 3 bases and 2 bases, there was a span of 19 bases. The CDR3 is made up of 16 amino acids. CDR1 is GTSNPN and CDR2 is SVGIG in the germline V gene (reference sequence). CDR3 sequence reads: CAWSPLRGRLNTEAFF. Written as DNA, the CDR3 is TGTGCCTGGAGCCCTTTGCGGGGGAGACTAAACACTGAAGCTTTCTTT.

The V and J genes are TRBV9 and TRBJ2-2; 8 positions agree with TRBD1. With 3 bases clipped from V and 4 bases from J, the junction kept 11 bases outside the gene matches. The CDR3 totals 17 residues. Germline CDR1 SGDLS, CDR2 YYNGEE. The CDR3 DNA reads TGTGCCAGCAGCGCGACAACCGGGACAGGATCCACCGGGGAGCTGTTTTTT. Translating gives CASSATTGTGSTGELFF.

The chain couples TRBV27 to TRBJ2-1; 12 bases fit TRBD2. Trimming took 0 bases from V and 8 from J; bases not matched to a gene: 5. Germline V gene lookup returns CDR1 MNHEY and CDR2 SMNVEV (reference sequence). This CDR3 is 16 amino acids long. CDR3 in amino acids: CASSLSPSGRADEQFF. In nucleotides, the CDR3 is TGTGCCAGCAGTTTATCCCCTAGCGGGAGGGCGGATGAGCAGTTCTTC.

The V gene is TRBV28, the J gene TRBJ2-5; TRBD1 or TRBD2 may be the D gene (5 bases each). The CDR3 has 15 residues. V was pared by 8 bases and J by 4 bases, with 20 bases between. Looked up from germline, CDR1 is MDHEN and CDR2 is SYDVKM. In nucleotides, the CDR3 is TGTGCCAGCTCCCCCCCTAAGGGACGGCGAGAGACCCAGTACTTC. Residues: CASSPPKGRRETQYF.